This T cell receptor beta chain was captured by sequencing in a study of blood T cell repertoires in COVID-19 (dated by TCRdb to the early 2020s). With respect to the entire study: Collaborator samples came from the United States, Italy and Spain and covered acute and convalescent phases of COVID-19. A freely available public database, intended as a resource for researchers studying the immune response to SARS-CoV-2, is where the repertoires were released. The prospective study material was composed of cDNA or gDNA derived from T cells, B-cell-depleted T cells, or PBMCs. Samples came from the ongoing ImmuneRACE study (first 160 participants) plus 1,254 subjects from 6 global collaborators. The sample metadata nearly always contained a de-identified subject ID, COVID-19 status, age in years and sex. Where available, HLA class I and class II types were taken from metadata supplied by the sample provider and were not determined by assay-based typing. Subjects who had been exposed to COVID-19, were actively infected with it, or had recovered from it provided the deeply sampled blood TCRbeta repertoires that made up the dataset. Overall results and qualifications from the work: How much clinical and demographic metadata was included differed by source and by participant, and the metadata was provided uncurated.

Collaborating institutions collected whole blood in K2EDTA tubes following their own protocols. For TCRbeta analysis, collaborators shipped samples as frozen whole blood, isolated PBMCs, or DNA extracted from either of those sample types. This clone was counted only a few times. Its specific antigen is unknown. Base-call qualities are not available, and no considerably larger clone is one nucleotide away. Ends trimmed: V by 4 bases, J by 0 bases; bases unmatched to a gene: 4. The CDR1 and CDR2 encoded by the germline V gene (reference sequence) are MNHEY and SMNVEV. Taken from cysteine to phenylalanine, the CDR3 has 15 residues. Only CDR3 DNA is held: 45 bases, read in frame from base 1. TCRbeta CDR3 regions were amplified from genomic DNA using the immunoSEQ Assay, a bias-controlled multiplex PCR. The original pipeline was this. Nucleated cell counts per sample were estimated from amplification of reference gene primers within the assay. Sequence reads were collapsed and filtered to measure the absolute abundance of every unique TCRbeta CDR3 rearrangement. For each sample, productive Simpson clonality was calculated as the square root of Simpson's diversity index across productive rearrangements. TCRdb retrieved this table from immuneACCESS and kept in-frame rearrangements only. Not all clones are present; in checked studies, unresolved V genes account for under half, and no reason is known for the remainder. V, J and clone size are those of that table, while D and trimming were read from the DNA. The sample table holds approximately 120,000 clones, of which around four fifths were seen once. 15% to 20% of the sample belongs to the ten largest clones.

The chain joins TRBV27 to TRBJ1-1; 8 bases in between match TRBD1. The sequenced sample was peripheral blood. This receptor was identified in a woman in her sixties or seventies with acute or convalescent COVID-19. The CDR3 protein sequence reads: CASSSGQVMNTEAFF. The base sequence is TGTGCCAGCAGTTCGGGACAGGTCATGAACACTGAAGCTTTCTTT.